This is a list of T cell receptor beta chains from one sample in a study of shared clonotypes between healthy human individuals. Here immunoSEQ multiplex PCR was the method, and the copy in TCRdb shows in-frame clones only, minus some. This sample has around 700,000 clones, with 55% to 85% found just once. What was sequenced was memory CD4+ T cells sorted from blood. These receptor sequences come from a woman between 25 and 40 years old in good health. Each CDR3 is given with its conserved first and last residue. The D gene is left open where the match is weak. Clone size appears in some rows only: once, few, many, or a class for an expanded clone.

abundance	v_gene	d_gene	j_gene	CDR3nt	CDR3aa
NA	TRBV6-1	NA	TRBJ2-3	TGTGCCAGCAGTAAAACCAGGGAAACAACAGATACGCAGTATTTT	CASSKTRETTDTQYF
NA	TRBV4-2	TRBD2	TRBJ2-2	TGTGCCAGCAGCCACACTAGCGGGAGGGGCACCGGGGAGCTGTTTTTT	CASSHTSGRGTGELFF
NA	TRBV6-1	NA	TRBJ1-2	TGTGCCAGCAGTTTTAACTATGGCTACACCTTC	CASSFNYGYTF
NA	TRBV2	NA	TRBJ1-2	TGTGCCAGTGGGAGGGGTTTCGGCTACACCTTC	CASGRGFGYTF
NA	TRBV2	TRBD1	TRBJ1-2	TGTGCCAGCAGTGAGGAGGGACAGGGGCAAGTGGGCTACACCTTC	CASSEEGQGQVGYTF
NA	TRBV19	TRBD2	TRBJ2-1	TGTGCCACGGGACTAGCGGGAGGTGATGAGCAGTTCTTC	CATGLAGGDEQFF
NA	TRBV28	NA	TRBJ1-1	TGTGCCAGCAGTTTAAGGGGTTCTGAAGCTTTCTTT	CASSLRGSEAFF
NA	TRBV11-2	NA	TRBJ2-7	TGTGCCAGCAGCCCGAGGACGGACTTCTACGAGCAGTACTTC	CASSPRTDFYEQYF
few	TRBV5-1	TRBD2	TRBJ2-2	TGCGCCAGCAGCCCCGGGACTAGCGGCGGGGAGCTGTTTTTT	CASSPGTSGGELFF
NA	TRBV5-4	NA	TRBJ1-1	TGTGCCAGCAGCTTGGGCCCACAAGAGAACACTGAAGCTTTCTTT	CASSLGPQENTEAFF
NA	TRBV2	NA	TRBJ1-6	TGTGCCAGCAGGCCCGTGGGGGTTGGTTCACCCCTCCACTTT	CASRPVGVGSPLHF
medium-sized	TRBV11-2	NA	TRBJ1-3	TGTGCCAGCAGCTTAGGTGGAAACACCATATATTTT	CASSLGGNTIYF
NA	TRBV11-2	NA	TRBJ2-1	TGTGCCAGCAGCTTAGTTGGGCTAGCAAAGGATGAGCAGTTCTTC	CASSLVGLAKDEQFF
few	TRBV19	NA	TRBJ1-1	TGTGCCAGTAGTTTGGTGAACACTGAAGCTTTCTTT	CASSLVNTEAFF
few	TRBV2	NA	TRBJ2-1	TGTGCCAGCAGTGAACAGGGTGAGCAGTTCTTC	CASSEQGEQFF
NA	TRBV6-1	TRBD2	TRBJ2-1	TGTGCCAGCAGGAGTAGGACTAGTCAATACAATGAGCAGTTCTTC	CASRSRTSQYNEQFF
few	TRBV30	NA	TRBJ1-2	TGTGCCTCAGTGGATTGGGGACGCGGTGGCTACACCTTC	CASVDWGRGGYTF
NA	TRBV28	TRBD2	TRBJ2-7	TGTGCCAGCAGTATAGTAGCGGGAGGATGGAACGAGCAGTACTTC	CASSIVAGGWNEQYF
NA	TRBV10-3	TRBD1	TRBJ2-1	TGTGCCATCAGGGGGGGACAGGTCAATGAGCAGTTCTTC	CAIRGGQVNEQFF
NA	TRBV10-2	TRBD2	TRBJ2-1	TGCGCCAGCTACCGAACTAGCGGTGACAATGAGCAGTTCTTC	CASYRTSGDNEQFF
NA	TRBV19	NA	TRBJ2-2	TGTGCCAGTACCCCAACGGGGGCTAGTCGGACCGGGGAGCTGTTTTTT	CASTPTGASRTGELFF
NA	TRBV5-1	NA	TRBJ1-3	TGCGCCAGCAGCAGGGGGGCTGGAAACACCATATATTTT	CASSRGAGNTIYF
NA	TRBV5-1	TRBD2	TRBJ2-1	TGCGCCAGCAGCTTGCCAGCGGGAGGAGCAAATGAGCAGTTCTTC	CASSLPAGGANEQFF
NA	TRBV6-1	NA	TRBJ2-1	TGTGCCAGCAGCCTGATCAGGGGGGATGAGCAGTTCTTC	CASSLIRGDEQFF
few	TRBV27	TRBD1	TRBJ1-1	TGTGCCAGCAGTTTATTTGCCGGGACAGGGAACACTGAAGCTTTCTTT	CASSLFAGTGNTEAFF
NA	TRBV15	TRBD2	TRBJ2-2	TGTGCCACCAGCAGACTTAAAACCGGGACTAGCGGGAGAGACACCGGGGAGCTGTTTTTT	CATSRLKTGTSGRDTGELFF
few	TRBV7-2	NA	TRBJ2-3	TGTGCCAGCAGCCTCTACCTGAGCACAGATACGCAGTATTTT	CASSLYLSTDTQYF
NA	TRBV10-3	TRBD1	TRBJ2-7	TGTGCCATCAGGACGGACAGGGCATCCTACGAGCAGTACTTC	CAIRTDRASYEQYF
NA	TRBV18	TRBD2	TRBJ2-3	TGTGCCAGCCTGGAGGGACTAGCAGGCACAGATACGCAGTATTTT	CASLEGLAGTDTQYF
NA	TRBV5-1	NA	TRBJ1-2	TGCGCCAGCAGCTTGTTGGGGCTAGATTCTTCGGTAGACTATGGCTACACCTTC	CASSLLGLDSSVDYGYTF
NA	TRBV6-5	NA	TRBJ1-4	TGTGCCAGCAGTGAACGGGCTGAGGAAAAACTGTTTTTT	CASSERAEEKLFF
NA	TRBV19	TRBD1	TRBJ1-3	TGTGCCAGTAGCACAGGGGATGGAAACACCATATATTTT	CASSTGDGNTIYF
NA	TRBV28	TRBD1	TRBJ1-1	TGTGCCAGCAGTACCCGACAGGGTGGCACTGAAGCTTTCTTT	CASSTRQGGTEAFF
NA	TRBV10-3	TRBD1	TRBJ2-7	TGTGCCATCAGTGAGTCACCGGGACAGGGGCCCTACGAGCAGTACTTC	CAISESPGQGPYEQYF
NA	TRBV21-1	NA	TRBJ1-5	TGTGCCAGCAGCACCCCACAGGGACCGGCGCCGCCCCAGCATTTT	CASSTPQGPAPPQHF
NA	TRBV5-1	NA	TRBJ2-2	TGCGCCAGCAGCGTACTACCGAACACCGGGGAGCTGTTTTTT	CASSVLPNTGELFF
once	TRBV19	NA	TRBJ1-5	TGTGCCAGTAGTATAGGGTGGGGCAGGGCTAGCAATCAGCCCCAGCATTTT	CASSIGWGRASNQPQHF
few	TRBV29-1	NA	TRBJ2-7	TGCAGCGTTGCGGGTCAGGATGCGGACGAGCAGTACTTC	CSVAGQDADEQYF
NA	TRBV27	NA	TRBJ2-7	TGTGCCAGCAGTTTCCGGCAGGCCCACGAGCAGTACTTC	CASSFRQAHEQYF
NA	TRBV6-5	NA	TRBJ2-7	TGTGCCAGCAGCAGAGACACAAGCTCCTACGAGCAGTACTTC	CASSRDTSSYEQYF
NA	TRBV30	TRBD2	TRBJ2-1	TGTGCCTGGAGTGTAGGCTTATCCAGCGGGAGAGGTACTGAGCAGTTCTTC	CAWSVGLSSGRGTEQFF
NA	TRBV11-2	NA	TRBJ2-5	TGTGCCAGCCAGGCCGGGGGGCGGCAAGAGACCCAGTACTTC	CASQAGGRQETQYF
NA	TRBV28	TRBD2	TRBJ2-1	TGTGCCACCCGGACTAGCGGCTACAATGAGCAGTTCTTC	CATRTSGYNEQFF